The entry below gives a single T cell receptor beta chain sequence along with its context. Antigen: not known. Germline V gene data show CDR1 as SNHLY and CDR2 as FYNNEI. The CDR3 contains 15 residues. The ends were cut back, 5 bases at V and 3 bases at J, with 16 bases in the middle. PCR used 60 Vbeta primers and 13 Jbeta primers. The data were produced by immunoSEQ multiplex PCR, yet TCRdb's version contains in-frame clones alone and is incomplete. This table has under 40,000 clones, about four fifths appearing once. The entry originates in a study of cytomegalovirus exposure and HLA in healthy donors. General study results and limits: With later analysis, a missense DCLRE1C variant became linked to TCR beta V- and J-gene trimming.

Source material: PBMCs. The sequence was collected from a woman between 40 and 55 years old in good health and CMV-seronegative. This chain joins TRBV2 and TRBJ1-1, with D possibly matching TRBD1 (5 bases). Here the CDR3 DNA reads TGTGCCAGCAGTAGGGGCCAGGGAAAGGACACTGAAGCTTTCTTT. The encoded protein is CASSRGQGKDTEAFF. The variable domain in full, completed from reference TRBV2 and TRBJ1-1, reads EPEVTQTPSHQVTQMGQEVILRCVPISNHLYFYWYRQILGQKVEFLVSFYNNEISEKSEIFDDQFSVERPDGSNFTLKIRSTKLEDSAMYFCASSRGQGKDTEAFFGQGTRLTVV.